This is a list of T cell receptor beta chains from one sample in a study of blood T cell repertoires in COVID-19. The table came from immunoSEQ multiplex PCR; TCRdb's copy has only in-frame clones and leaves some out. Of some 40,000 clones in the sample, approximately 90% were seen once. Sequencing input: peripheral blood. These TCRs come from a man aged 65 to 79 with active COVID-19. Each CDR3 is given with its conserved first and last residue. Fields, in order: J gene, V gene, CDR3 protein.

TRBJ2-7 | TRBV21-1 | CASTRVWEQYF
TRBJ1-1 | TRBV28 | CASTRRSEHTEAFF
TRBJ1-2 | TRBV5-8 | CASSPWAGDGYTF
TRBJ2-2 | TRBV29-1 | CTIERTGNAGELFF
TRBJ2-1 | TRBV9 | CASSYRLAGGNNEQFF
TRBJ2-3 | TRBV19 | CASSISPGTDTQYF
TRBJ1-5 | TRBV6-2/TRBV6-3 | CASSYGRRHQPQHF
TRBJ2-3 | TRBV27 | CASSTQYGDTQYF
TRBJ2-5 | TRBV5-4 | CASSSGGGAQTQYF
TRBJ2-7 | TRBV24-1 | CATSDSGTGPPEQYF
TRBJ2-1 | TRBV2 | CASMFAGGGNEQFF
TRBJ2-7 | TRBV6-5 | CASSYSSAASYEQYF
TRBJ1-3 | TRBV12-3/TRBV12-4 | CASSLRGGNTIYF